One sample yielded the 7 T cell receptor beta chains listed below, sequenced in a study of beta chain features in type 1 diabetes. cDNA synthesis used the whole RNA isolate, giving expressed TCRB sequences. The protocol was immunoSEQ multiplex PCR, while the TCRdb copy is restricted to in-frame clones and leaves out a portion. This sample carries hundreds of thousands of clones, less than 20% of them seen once, and the ten largest clones take about 0.097%. The sample comprised naive CD4+ T cells from blood. These receptor sequences come from a young man in good health.

The chain combines TRBV4-1 with TRBJ2-2; possibly TRBD1 or TRBD2 for D (5 bases each). Germline V gene sequence: CDR1 MGHRA, CDR2 YSYEKL. CDR3 length equals 14 residues. V was cut by 7 bases and J by 10 bases, with 19 bases left in between. The CDR3, as DNA: TGCGCCAGCAAAAGCCTAATTGGGGGAGTGGAGCTGTTTTTT. Its translation: CASKSLIGGVELFF.

CDR3 sequence reads: CASSQDLSGLTDTQYF. The DNA of the CDR3 is TGTGCCAGCAGCCAAGATCTTTCAGGCCTCACAGATACGCAGTATTTT. The J gene is TRBJ2-3, the V gene TRBV4-2; D is unclear. V was cut by 0 bases and J by 2 bases, with 12 bases left in between. Germline values: CDR1 LGHNA, CDR2 YNFKEQ. The CDR3 loop spans 16 amino acids.

V usage is TRBV4-3 and J usage is TRBJ2-3, with 9 bases fitting TRBD2. The CDR3 has 16 residues. V dropped 0 bases and J dropped 5; count of bases not matched to a gene: 6. Germline CDR1 reads LGHNA; CDR2 reads YSLEER. CDR3 coding DNA: TGCGCCAGCAGCCAAGATCCGAGCGGGAGGCTAGATACGCAGTATTTT. This translates into CASSQDPSGRLDTQYF.

This clone was counted only a few times. The chain carries TRBV29-1 and TRBJ2-6; D is unclear. V dropped 5 bases and J dropped 3 bases, with 11 bases sitting between them. The V gene's germline CDR1 is SQVTM and CDR2 ANQGSEA. The CDR3 has 14 residues. CDR3 DNA: TGCAGCGTTTTAATCGCCAGTGGGGCCAACGTCCTGACTTTC. Amino acid sequence: CSVLIASGANVLTF.

This clone was found a few times. V usage is TRBV19 and J usage is TRBJ2-3, with D tentatively TRBD1 (5 bases). This CDR3 has 14 residues. Germline V lookup: CDR1 LNHDA, CDR2 SQIVND (reference sequence). V was shortened by 5 bases and J by 6 bases, with 15 bases between the two germline ends. CDR3 DNA sequence: TGTGCCAGTAGTCGACAGATCCGGTCTGATACGCAGTATTTT. This codes for CASSRQIRSDTQYF.

V gene TRBV7-2 combines with J gene TRBJ2-6; 8 bases line up with TRBD1. The germline gives CDR1 SGHTA, CDR2 FQGNSA. The CDR3 is 17 residues long. Trimming cost V 5 bases and J 0 bases; bases outside gene matches: 6. CDR3 bases: TGTGCCAGCAGCCGGGACAGGCTAAGCTCTGGGGCCAACGTCCTGACTTTC. Amino acid sequence: CASSRDRLSSGANVLTF.

This clone showed up just a few times. The chain has TRBV11-2 and TRBJ1-1; D remains unclear. The ends were cut back, 5 bases at V and 3 bases at J, with 10 bases in the middle. Germline lookup yields CDR1 SGHAT and CDR2 FQNNGV. The CDR3 extends over 13 amino acids. CDR3 nucleotides: TGTGCCAGCAGCCCGGACCGGCACACTGAAGCTTTCTTT. This codes for CASSPDRHTEAFF. Together with reference TRBV11-2 and TRBJ1-1, the CDR3 gives the full variable domain: EAGVAQSPRYKIIEKRQSVAFWCNPISGHATLYWYQQILGQGPKLLIQFQNNGVVDDSQLPKDRFSAERLKGVDSTLKIQPAKLEDSAVYLCASSPDRHTEAFFGQGTRLTVV.